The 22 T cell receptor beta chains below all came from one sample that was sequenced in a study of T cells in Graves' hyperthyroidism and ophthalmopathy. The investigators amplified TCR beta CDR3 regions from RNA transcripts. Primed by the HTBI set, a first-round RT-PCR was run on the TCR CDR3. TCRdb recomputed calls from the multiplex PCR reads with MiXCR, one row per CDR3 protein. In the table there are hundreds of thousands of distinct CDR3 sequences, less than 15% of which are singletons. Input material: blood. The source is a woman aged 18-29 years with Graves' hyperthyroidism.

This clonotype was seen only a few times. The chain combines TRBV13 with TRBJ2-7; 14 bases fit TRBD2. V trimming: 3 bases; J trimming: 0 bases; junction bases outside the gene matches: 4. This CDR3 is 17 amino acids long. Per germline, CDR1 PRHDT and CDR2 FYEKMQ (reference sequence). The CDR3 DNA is TGTGCCAGCAGCTTCCGACTAGCGGGAGGGAGCTCCTACGAGCAGTACTTC. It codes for CASSFRLAGGSSYEQYF.

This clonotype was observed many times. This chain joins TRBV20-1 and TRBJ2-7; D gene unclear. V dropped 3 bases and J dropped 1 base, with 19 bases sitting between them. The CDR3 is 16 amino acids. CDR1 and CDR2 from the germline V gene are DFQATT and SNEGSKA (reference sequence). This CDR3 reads CSASFGLPSGSYEQYF. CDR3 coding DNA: TGCAGTGCTAGCTTCGGCCTTCCAAGTGGGTCCTACGAGCAGTACTTC.

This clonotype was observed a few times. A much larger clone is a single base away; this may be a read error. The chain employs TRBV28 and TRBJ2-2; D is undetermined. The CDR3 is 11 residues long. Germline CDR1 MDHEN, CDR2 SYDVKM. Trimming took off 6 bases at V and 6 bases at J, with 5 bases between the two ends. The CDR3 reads CASSTPGELFF. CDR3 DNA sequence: TGTGCCAGCAGCACTCCCGGGGAGCTGTTTTTT.

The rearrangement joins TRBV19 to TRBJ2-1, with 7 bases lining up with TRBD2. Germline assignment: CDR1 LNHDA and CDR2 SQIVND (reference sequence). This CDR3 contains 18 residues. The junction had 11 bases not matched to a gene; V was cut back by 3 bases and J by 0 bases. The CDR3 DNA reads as TGTGCCAGTAGTATTTACTTTAGGGGACTAAGCTCCTACAATGAGCAGTTCTTC. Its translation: CASSIYFRGLSSYNEQFF.

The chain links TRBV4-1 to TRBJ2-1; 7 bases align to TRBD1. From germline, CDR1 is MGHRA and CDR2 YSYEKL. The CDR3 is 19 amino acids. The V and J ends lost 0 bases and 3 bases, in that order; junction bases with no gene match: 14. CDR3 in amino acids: CASSQDRKATGKNYNEQFF. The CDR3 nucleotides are TGCGCCAGCAGCCAAGATCGTAAGGCGACAGGGAAAAACTACAATGAGCAGTTCTTC.

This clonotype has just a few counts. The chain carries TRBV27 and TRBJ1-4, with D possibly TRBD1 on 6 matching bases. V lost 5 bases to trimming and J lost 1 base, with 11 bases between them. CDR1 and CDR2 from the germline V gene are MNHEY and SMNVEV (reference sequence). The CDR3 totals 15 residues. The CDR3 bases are TGTGCCAGCAGTCTGATACAGGGAACTAATGAAAAACTGTTTTTT. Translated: CASSLIQGTNEKLFF.

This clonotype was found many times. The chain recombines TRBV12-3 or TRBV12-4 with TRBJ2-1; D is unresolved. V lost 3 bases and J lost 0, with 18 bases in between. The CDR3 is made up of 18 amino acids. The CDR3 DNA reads TGTGCCAGCAGTTTTAAGCTCAAGACTGCAAACTCCTACAATGAGCAGTTCTTC. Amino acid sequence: CASSFKLKTANSYNEQFF.

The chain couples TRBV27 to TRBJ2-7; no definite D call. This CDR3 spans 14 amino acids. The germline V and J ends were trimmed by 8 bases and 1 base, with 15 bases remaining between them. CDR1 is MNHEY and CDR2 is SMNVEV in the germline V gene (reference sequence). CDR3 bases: TGTGCCAGCCAAAGTACAAGGACGTCCTACGAGCAGTACTTC. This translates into CASQSTRTSYEQYF.

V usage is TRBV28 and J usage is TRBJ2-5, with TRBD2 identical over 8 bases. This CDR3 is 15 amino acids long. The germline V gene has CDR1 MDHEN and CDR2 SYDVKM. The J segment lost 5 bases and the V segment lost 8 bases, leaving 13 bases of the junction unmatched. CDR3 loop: CASGPGGGVKETQYF. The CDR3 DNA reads TGTGCCAGCGGTCCCGGGGGGGGGGTAAAGGAGACCCAGTACTTC.

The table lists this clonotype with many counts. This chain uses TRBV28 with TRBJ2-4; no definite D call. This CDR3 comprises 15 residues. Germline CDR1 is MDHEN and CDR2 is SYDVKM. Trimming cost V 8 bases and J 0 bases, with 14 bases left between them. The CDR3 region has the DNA TGTGCCAGCTCACCTACTGGGTTAGCCAAAAACATTCAGTACTTC. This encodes CASSPTGLAKNIQYF.

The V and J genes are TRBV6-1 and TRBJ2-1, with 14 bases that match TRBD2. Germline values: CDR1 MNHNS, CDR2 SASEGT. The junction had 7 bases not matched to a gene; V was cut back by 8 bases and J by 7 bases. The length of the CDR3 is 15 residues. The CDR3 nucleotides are TGTGCCAGCGGCCGACTAGCGGGAGGGTTGAATGAGCAGTTCTTC. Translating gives CASGRLAGGLNEQFF.

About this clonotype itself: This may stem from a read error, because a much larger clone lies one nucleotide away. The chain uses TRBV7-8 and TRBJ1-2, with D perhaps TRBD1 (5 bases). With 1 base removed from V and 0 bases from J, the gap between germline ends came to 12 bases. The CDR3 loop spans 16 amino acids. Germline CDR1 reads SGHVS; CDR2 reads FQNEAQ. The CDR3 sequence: CASSLGYTGSNYGYTF. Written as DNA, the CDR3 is TGTGCCAGCAGCTTAGGATATACAGGCTCTAACTATGGCTACACCTTC.

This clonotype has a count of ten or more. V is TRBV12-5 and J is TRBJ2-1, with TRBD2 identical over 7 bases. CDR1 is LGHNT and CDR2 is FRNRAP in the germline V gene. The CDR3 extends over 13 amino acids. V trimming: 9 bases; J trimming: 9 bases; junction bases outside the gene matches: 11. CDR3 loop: CASSPRAGVEQFF. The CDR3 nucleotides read TGTGCTAGCTCTCCCCGTGCGGGAGTTGAGCAGTTCTTC.

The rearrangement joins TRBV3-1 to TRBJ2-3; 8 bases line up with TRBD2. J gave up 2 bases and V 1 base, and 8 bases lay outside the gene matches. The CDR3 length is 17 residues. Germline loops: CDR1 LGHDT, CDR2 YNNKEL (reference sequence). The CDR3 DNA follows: TGTGCCAGCAGCCAAGGGACCGGGACTAGGCTCACAGATACGCAGTATTTT. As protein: CASSQGTGTRLTDTQYF.

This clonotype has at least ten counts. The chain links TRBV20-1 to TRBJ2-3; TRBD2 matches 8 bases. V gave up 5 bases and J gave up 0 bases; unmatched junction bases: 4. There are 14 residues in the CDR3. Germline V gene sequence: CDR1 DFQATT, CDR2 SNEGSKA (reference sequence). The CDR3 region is CSARSGASTDTQYF. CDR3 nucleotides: TGCAGTGCTCGTAGCGGGGCTAGCACAGATACGCAGTATTTT.

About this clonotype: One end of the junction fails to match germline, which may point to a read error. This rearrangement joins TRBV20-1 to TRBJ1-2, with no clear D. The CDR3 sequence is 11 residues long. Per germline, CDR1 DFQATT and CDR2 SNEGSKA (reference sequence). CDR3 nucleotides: TGCAGTGCTGGAGATGGTTATGGCTACACCTTC. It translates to CSAGDGYGYTF.

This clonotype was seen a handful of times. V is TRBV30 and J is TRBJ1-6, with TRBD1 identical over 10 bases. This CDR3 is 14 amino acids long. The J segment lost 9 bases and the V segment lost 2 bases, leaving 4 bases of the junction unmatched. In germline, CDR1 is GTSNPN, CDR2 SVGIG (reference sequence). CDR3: CAWSTGTGASPLHF. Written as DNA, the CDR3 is TGTGCCTGGAGTACCGGGACAGGGGCTTCACCCCTCCACTTT.

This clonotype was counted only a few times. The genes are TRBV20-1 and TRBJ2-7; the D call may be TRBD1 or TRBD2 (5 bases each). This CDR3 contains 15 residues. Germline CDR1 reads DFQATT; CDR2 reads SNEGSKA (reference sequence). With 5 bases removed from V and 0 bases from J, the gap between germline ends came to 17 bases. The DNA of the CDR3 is TGCAGTGCTCGTCCCGGGACGGTTAGCTCCTACGAGCAGTACTTC. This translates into CSARPGTVSSYEQYF.

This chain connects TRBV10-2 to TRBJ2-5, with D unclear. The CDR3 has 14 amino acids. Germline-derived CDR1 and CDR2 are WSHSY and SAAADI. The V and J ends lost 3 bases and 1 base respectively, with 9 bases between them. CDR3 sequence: CASSDGDIQETQYF. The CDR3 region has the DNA TGCGCCAGCAGTGATGGGGATATCCAAGAGACCCAGTACTTC.

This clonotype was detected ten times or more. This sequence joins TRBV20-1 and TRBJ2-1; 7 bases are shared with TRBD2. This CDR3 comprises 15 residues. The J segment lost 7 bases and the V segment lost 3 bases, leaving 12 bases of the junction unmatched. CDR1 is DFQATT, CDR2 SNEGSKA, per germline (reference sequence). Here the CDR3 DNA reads TGCAGTGCTAGGCGGACGGCGGGAGCCTCAAATGAGCAGTTCTTC. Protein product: CSARRTAGASNEQFF.

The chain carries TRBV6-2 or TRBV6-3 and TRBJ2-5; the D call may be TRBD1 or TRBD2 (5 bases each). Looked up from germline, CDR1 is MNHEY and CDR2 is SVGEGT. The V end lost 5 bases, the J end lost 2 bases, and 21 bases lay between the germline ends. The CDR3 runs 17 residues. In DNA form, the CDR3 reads TGTGCCAGCAGTAGAACCTATGGGGGTATCAGTCAAGAGACCCAGTACTTC. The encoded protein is CASSRTYGGISQETQYF.

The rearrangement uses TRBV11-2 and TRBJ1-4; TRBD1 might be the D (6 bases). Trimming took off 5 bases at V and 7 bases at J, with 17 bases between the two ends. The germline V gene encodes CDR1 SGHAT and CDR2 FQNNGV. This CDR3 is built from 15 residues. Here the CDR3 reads CASSQVGGPSEKLFF. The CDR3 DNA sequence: TGTGCCAGCAGCCAAGTGGGGGGGCCTTCTGAAAAACTGTTTTTT.